The 28 T cell receptor beta chains presented below share a single source sample, sequenced in a study of T-cell memory formation after mild COVID-19. TCRdb reprocessed the 5' RACE reads with MiXCR, giving one entry per CDR3 protein. Of roughly 110,000 distinct CDR3 sequences in the sample, 20% to 25% were seen once. Sequenced sample: PBMCs or a T cell subset sorted from them (not recorded which). These receptors were obtained from a man aged 18 to 30 who had mild COVID-19 (a few samples of this study predate the infection). Cell type and time point are not known.

The rearrangement joins TRBV6-1 to TRBJ2-7; 7 positions match TRBD2. Trimming removed 0 bases from V and 4 bases from J; junction bases left unmatched: 3. The V gene's germline CDR1 is MNHNS and CDR2 SASEGT. The length of the CDR3 is 14 residues. CDR3 coding DNA: TGTGCCAGCAGTGAAGCGGGAGGGCTTTACGAGCAGTACGTC. As protein: CASSEAGGLYEQYV.

The V and J genes are TRBV7-8 and TRBJ2-1, with 10 bases fitting TRBD2. The V gene's germline CDR1 is SGHVS and CDR2 FQNEAQ. The CDR3 totals 18 residues. J gave up 4 bases and V 6 bases, and 15 bases lay outside the gene matches. The chain's CDR3 is CASRMASGGLLSYNEQFF. The CDR3 nucleotides read TGTGCCAGCAGAATGGCTAGCGGGGGCCTTTTATCTTACAATGAGCAGTTCTTC.

V usage is TRBV27 and J usage is TRBJ1-1; D might be TRBD1 (5 bases). CDR1 MNHEY and CDR2 SMNVEV come from the germline V gene (reference sequence). Deletions cut 11 bases from V and 3 bases from J, with 28 bases between. CDR3 length equals 17 residues. The CDR3 sequence: CAVRGDSRMTVDTEAFF. The CDR3 DNA sequence: TGTGCCGTCCGGGGAGACAGTAGGATGACGGTGGACACTGAAGCTTTCTTT.

This clonotype was detected a few times. This rearrangement joins TRBV20-1 to TRBJ1-4; tentatively, D is TRBD1 (6 bases). The CDR3 length is 15 residues. Germline lookup yields CDR1 DFQATT and CDR2 SNEGSKA (reference sequence). The V end lost 3 bases, the J end lost 7 bases, and 18 bases lay between the germline ends. The CDR3, as DNA: TGCAGTGCTAGGGACAGCCTTGTTCTTGCTGAAAAACTGTTTTTT. As protein: CSARDSLVLAEKLFF.

This rearrangement joins TRBV4-1 to TRBJ2-7, with unresolved D. Per germline, CDR1 MGHRA and CDR2 YSYEKL. The ends were cut back, 1 base at V and 3 bases at J, with 7 bases in the middle. The CDR3 is 13 amino acids. The CDR3 here is CASSQVEDYEQYF. DNA for the CDR3: TGCGCCAGCAGCCAAGTCGAGGACTACGAGCAGTACTTC.

This clonotype has ten or more counts. The V gene is TRBV4-1, the J gene TRBJ2-7, with 7 bases matching TRBD1. Germline-derived CDR1 and CDR2 are MGHRA and YSYEKL. The trim removed 0 bases at V and 0 bases at J, leaving 2 bases unmatched. The length of the CDR3 is 15 residues. The CDR3 is CASSQEGQISYEQYF. The CDR3 nucleotides are TGCGCCAGCAGCCAAGAGGGACAGATCTCCTACGAGCAGTACTTC.

V gene TRBV5-1 combines with J gene TRBJ1-2, with D hard to call. Germline loops: CDR1 SGHRS, CDR2 YFSETQ. The CDR3 consists of 16 residues. Trimming left V 4 bases short and J 4 bases short, with 20 bases between. CDR3 sequence reads: CASSPQVVGQPYGYTF. CDR3 nucleotides: TGCGCCAGCAGCCCCCAAGTTGTCGGGCAACCCTATGGCTACACCTTC.

This clonotype appeared a few times. The chain recombines TRBV12-3 or TRBV12-4 with TRBJ1-5; 9 bases map to TRBD1. The V and J ends lost 2 bases and 6 bases, in that order; junction bases with no gene match: 5. This CDR3 region has 15 residues. The CDR3 sequence: CASSLQDRGFQPQHF. The CDR3 nucleotides are TGTGCCAGCAGTTTACAGGACAGGGGTTTTCAGCCCCAGCATTTT.

This clonotype was observed a handful of times. In DNA form, the CDR3 reads TGTGCCAGCAGTCTCGACTCTTCGTTTGGGACCCAGTACTTC. Translation: CASSLDSSFGTQYF. This chain links TRBV12-3 or TRBV12-4 with TRBJ2-5; D remains unclear. The CDR3 sequence is 14 residues long. V shed 5 bases and J shed 7 bases, with 17 bases lying between them.

CDR3 DNA: TGCGCCAGCAGCCAAGACGGAGTCAATCAGCCCCAGCATTTT. Translation: CASSQDGVNQPQHF. The chain links TRBV4-1 to TRBJ1-5; the D is unclear. Germline assignment: CDR1 MGHRA and CDR2 YSYEKL. Trimming removed 0 bases from V and 3 bases from J, with 6 bases in between. This CDR3 region has 14 residues.

This clonotype showed up just a few times. The chain uses TRBV7-9 and TRBJ2-1; TRBD1 might be the D (6 bases). Trimming cost V 5 bases and J 9 bases, with 8 bases left between them. The CDR3 length is 11 residues. Germline lookup yields CDR1 SEHNR and CDR2 FQNEAQ (reference sequence). CDR3 amino acids: CASSQGLEQFF. The CDR3 DNA follows: TGTGCCAGCAGCCAGGGGCTTGAGCAGTTCTTC.

The J gene is TRBJ2-3, the V gene TRBV6-2 or TRBV6-3, with D unclear. V lost 5 bases and J 6 bases, leaving 15 bases between the germline ends. The CDR3 runs 14 residues. Germline loops: CDR1 MNHEY, CDR2 SVGEGT. This CDR3 reads CASSPEGWSDTQYF. The CDR3 DNA follows: TGTGCCAGCAGTCCGGAAGGGTGGTCGGATACGCAGTATTTT.

The chain has TRBV3-1 and TRBJ2-3, with 7 positions matching TRBD2. V lost 5 bases, J lost 4 bases, and 6 bases stayed unmatched. The CDR3 contains 14 residues. The germline V gene has CDR1 LGHDT and CDR2 YNNKEL (reference sequence). The DNA for the CDR3 is TGTGCCAGCAGCGCCCGACTAGCCGCAGATACGCAGTATTTT. Translating gives CASSARLAADTQYF.

A few counts support this clonotype. The CDR3 here is CASSLRPSGSTDTQYF. For the CDR3, the DNA is TGCGCCAGCAGCTTGAGACCTAGCGGTAGCACAGATACGCAGTATTTT. The chain links TRBV5-1 to TRBJ2-3; 7 nucleotides line up with TRBD2. The CDR3 is 16 residues long. Germline values: CDR1 SGHRS, CDR2 YFSETQ. Losses at the gene ends were 1 base for V and 0 bases for J; bases not matched to a gene: 5.

This clonotype turned up a few times. This chain connects TRBV7-9 to TRBJ2-2; D not resolved. The length of the CDR3 is 17 residues. V was pared by 3 bases and J by 3 bases, with 17 bases between. The germline V gene encodes CDR1 SEHNR and CDR2 FQNEAQ (reference sequence). CDR3 bases: TGTGCCAGCAGCTTGGGTGACCCAGCCCCTTACACCGGGGAGCTGTTTTTT. Protein product: CASSLGDPAPYTGELFF.

By share of the sample, this clonotype is medium-sized (0.01 to 0.1%). The chain has TRBV4-1 and TRBJ1-5, with unresolved D. Germline lookup yields CDR1 MGHRA and CDR2 YSYEKL. The CDR3 spans 16 residues. V was clipped by 0 bases and J by 3 bases, with 12 bases between them. This chain's CDR3 is CASSQDHGNLNQPQHF. CDR3 DNA: TGCGCCAGCAGCCAAGATCACGGGAACCTCAATCAGCCCCAGCATTTT.

The V and J genes are TRBV7-9 and TRBJ2-7, with TRBD1 matching over 8 bases. The CDR3 contains 15 residues. J gave up 6 bases and V 0 bases, and 7 bases lay outside the gene matches. In germline, CDR1 is SEHNR, CDR2 FQNEAQ (reference sequence). CDR3 in amino acids: CASSLAQGQAVEQYF. The CDR3 DNA sequence: TGTGCCAGCAGCTTAGCGCAGGGACAGGCGGTCGAGCAGTACTTC.

The chain is built from TRBV7-2 and TRBJ1-1; no clear D. V was shortened by 2 bases and J by 0 bases, with 7 bases between the two germline ends. Germline CDR1 reads SGHTA; CDR2 reads FQGNSA. The CDR3 is 14 amino acids. In nucleotides, the CDR3 is TGTGCCAGCAGCTTACCGGAGATGAACACTGAAGCTTTCTTT. This gives the protein CASSLPEMNTEAFF.

This chain links TRBV6-5 with TRBJ1-5, with D maybe TRBD1 (5 bases). CDR3 length equals 14 residues. The germline V gene encodes CDR1 MNHEY and CDR2 SVGAGI. V was shortened by 4 bases and J by 4 bases, with 11 bases between the two germline ends. The DNA of the CDR3 is TGTGCCAGCAGTTGGGGGGGTGAGAATCAGCCCCAGCATTTT. Translation gives CASSWGGENQPQHF.

The genes are TRBV29-1 and TRBJ2-7; 9 bases are shared with TRBD2. Germline V gives CDR1 SQVTM, CDR2 ANQGSEA. The CDR3 loop spans 16 amino acids. Losses at the gene ends were 4 bases for V and 6 bases for J; bases not matched to a gene: 16. The CDR3 protein is CSVVWLAGPFSLEQYF. The CDR3 coding sequence is TGCAGCGTTGTCTGGCTAGCGGGACCCTTTTCTCTCGAGCAGTACTTC.

The rearrangement joins TRBV10-3 to TRBJ1-1, with 9 bases matching TRBD1. Trimming cost V 6 bases and J 4 bases; bases outside gene matches: 6. Germline V gives CDR1 ENHRY, CDR2 SYGVKD. This CDR3 comprises 14 residues. In DNA, the CDR3 is TGTGCCATCAGACAACAGGGGGCCGGCACTGAAGCTTTCTTT. Protein: CAIRQQGAGTEAFF.

This clonotype was seen a handful of times. The J gene is TRBJ2-3, the V gene TRBV6-4; TRBD2 agrees at 7 bases. In germline, CDR1 is MRHNA, CDR2 SNTAGT. The CDR3 covers 15 residues. V gave up 0 bases and J gave up 3 bases; unmatched junction bases: 3. The CDR3 sequence: CASSDSRRGTDTQYF. For the CDR3, the DNA is TGTGCCAGCAGTGACTCGAGGCGGGGGACAGATACGCAGTATTTT.

This clonotype was detected once. CDR3 sequence reads: CASWADSLNTEAFF. The CDR3 region has the DNA TGTGCCAGCTGGGCGGACAGCCTGAACACTGAAGCTTTCTTT. The chain joins TRBV2 to TRBJ1-1; perhaps TRBD1 as D (6 bases). Germline V gene data show CDR1 as SNHLY and CDR2 as FYNNEI. The CDR3 totals 14 residues. V was trimmed by 8 bases and J by 0 bases, leaving 13 bases between them.

V is TRBV12-3 or TRBV12-4 and J is TRBJ2-1; D gene ambiguous. CDR3 size: 14 residues. Trimming cost V 10 bases and J 0 bases, with 13 bases left between them. The CDR3, as DNA: TGTGCCACCATAAGACGGATCTCCTACAATGAGCAGTTCTTC. Amino acid sequence: CATIRRISYNEQFF.

This clonotype has just a few counts. This chain joins TRBV27 and TRBJ1-5; possibly TRBD1 for D (5 bases). With 3 bases removed from V and 5 bases from J, the gap between germline ends came to 11 bases. The CDR3 totals 14 residues. The germline gives CDR1 MNHEY, CDR2 SMNVEV (reference sequence). Here the CDR3 DNA reads TGTGCCAGCAGTTTGGCGGGGCTGGATCAGCCCCAGCATTTT. As protein: CASSLAGLDQPQHF.

This clonotype was counted between two and nine times. The V gene is TRBV5-5, the J gene TRBJ1-2; TRBD1 matches at 7 bases. The V segment lost 4 bases and the J segment 5 bases; nucleotides outside the gene matches: 5. Germline CDR1 and CDR2: SGHKS and YYEKEE (reference sequence). The CDR3 length is 13 residues. The CDR3 DNA reads as TGTGCCAGCAGCCGGGGACAGCTATATGGCTACACCTTC. Its protein is CASSRGQLYGYTF.

The chain joins TRBV4-1 to TRBJ1-5, with D hard to call. Germline lookup yields CDR1 MGHRA and CDR2 YSYEKL. V was clipped by 0 bases and J by 6 bases, with 12 bases between them. This CDR3 region has 15 residues. The CDR3 loop is CASSQEGNRGQPQHF. CDR3 sequence (DNA): TGCGCCAGCAGCCAAGAGGGGAATCGGGGTCAGCCCCAGCATTTT.

This clonotype was counted ten times or more. This chain joins TRBV12-3 or TRBV12-4 and TRBJ2-3; tentatively, D is TRBD2 (5 bases). Trimming pared 1 base from V and 4 bases from J, leaving 15 bases between. CDR3 length: 16 residues. The CDR3 here is CASSLGIRGSADTQYF. The CDR3 coding sequence is TGTGCCAGCAGTTTAGGGATCCGGGGTAGCGCAGATACGCAGTATTTT.